This paragraph reports one T cell receptor (beta chain). The antigen is unknown. Trimming removed 7 bases at V and 3 bases at J, with 12 bases between. This CDR3 spans 13 amino acids. Germline loops: CDR1 SQVTM, CDR2 ANQGSEA. PCR primers comprised 60 Vbeta and 13 Jbeta primers. TCRdb's table, derived via immunoSEQ multiplex PCR, lists solely in-frame clones and lacks some. The sample includes around 150,000 clones, around 83% of them seen just once. This specimen comes from a study of cytomegalovirus exposure and HLA in healthy donors. Study observations and caveats: Accurate prediction of HLA-A and HLA-B alleles (for most subjects) was reportedly achieved from TCR beta sequences. Overall, about 160 TCR beta chains were annotated as cytomegalovirus-associated.

Sequencing input: PBMCs. This sequence originates from a girl under 10 years old in good health and CMV-seropositive. J is TRBJ2-2 and V is TRBV29-1; D perhaps matches TRBD2 (7 bases). The CDR3: CSAGGAYTGELFF. The CDR3, as DNA: TGCAGCGCTGGGGGGGCGTACACCGGGGAGCTGTTTTTT.